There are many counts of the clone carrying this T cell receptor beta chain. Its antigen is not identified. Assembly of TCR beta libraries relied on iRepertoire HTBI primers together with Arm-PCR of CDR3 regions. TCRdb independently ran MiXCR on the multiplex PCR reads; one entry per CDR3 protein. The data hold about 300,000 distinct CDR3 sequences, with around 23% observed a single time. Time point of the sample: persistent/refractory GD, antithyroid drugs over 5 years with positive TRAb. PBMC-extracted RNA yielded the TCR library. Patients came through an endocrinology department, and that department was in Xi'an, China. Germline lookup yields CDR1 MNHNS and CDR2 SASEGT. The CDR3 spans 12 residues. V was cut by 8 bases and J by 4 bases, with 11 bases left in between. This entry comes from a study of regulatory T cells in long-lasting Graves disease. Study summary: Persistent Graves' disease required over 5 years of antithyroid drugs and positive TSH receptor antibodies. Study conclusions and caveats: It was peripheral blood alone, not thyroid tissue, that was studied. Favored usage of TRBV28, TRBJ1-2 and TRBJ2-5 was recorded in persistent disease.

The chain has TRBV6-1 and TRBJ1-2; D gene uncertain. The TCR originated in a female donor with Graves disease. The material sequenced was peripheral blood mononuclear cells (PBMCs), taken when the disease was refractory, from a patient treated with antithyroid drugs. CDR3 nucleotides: TGTGCCAGCGTAACCGGACCCTATGGCTACACCTTC. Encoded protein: CASVTGPYGYTF.